Listed here is a single TCR beta chain. CDR1 and CDR2 (germline): SNHLY, FYNNEI. The CDR3 has 16 residues. V was clipped by 7 bases and J by 6 bases, with 19 bases between them. The record originates from a study of blood T cell repertoires in COVID-19. Enrolled through a virtual design, the participants were between about 18 and 100 years of age and came from 24 US areas. The method was immunoSEQ multiplex PCR; TCRdb's version includes in-frame clones alone and lacks a portion of them. Counted here are 150,000 to 200,000 clones, approximately 80% occurring once; the ten biggest clones make up roughly 9.6%.

This rearrangement joins TRBV2 to TRBJ1-6; D is uncertain. This receptor was obtained from a man aged 50-60 years who had recovered from COVID-19. The source material was PBMCs or T cells enriched from blood (not recorded which). CDR3 DNA sequence: TGTGCCAGCACCCCGTCCCGGGTGGTGTCTAATTCACCCCTCCACTTT. It encodes CASTPSRVVSNSPLHF.